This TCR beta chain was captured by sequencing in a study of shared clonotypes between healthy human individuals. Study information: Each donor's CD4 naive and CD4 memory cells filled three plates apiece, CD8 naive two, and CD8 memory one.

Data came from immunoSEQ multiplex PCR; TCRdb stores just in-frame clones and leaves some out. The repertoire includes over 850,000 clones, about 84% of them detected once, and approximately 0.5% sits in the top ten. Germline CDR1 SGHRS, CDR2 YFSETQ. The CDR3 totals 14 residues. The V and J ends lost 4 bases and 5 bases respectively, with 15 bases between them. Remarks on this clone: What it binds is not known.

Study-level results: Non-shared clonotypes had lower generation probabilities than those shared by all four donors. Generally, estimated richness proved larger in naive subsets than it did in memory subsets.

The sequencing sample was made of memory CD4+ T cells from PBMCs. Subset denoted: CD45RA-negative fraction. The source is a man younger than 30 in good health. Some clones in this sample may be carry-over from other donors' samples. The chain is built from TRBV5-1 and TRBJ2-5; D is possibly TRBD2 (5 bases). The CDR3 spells CASSPVGIAETQYF. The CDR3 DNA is TGCGCCAGCAGCCCTGTAGGAATAGCGGAGACCCAGTACTTC.